These T cell receptor beta chains were read from a single sample in a study of blood T cells in healthy people across ages. MiXCR, applied by TCRdb to the 5' RACE reads, yields one record per CDR3 protein. The sample contains more than 500,000 distinct CDR3 sequences, about 29% of which appear only once. The same sample was also used in a study of T cells of mothers and their children.

Sample: blood. These receptors were collected from a boy aged 2 to 10 in good health. The CDR3 runs from the conserved cysteine through the conserved F or W. The D gene is left open where the match is weak. Size is stated for part of the rows, as once, few or many counts, or as a class when the clone is expanded.

cdr3_length	d_call	v_call	j_call	clone_size	cdr3_nt	cdr3_aa
14	NA	TRBV14	TRBJ1-4	few	TGTGCCAGCAGCCTCCGACAGGCTAATGAAAAACTGTTTTTT	CASSLRQANEKLFF
12	NA	TRBV29-1	TRBJ1-1	few	TGCAGCGGGGGAACGGGGACCACTGAAGCTTTCTTT	CSGGTGTTEAFF
13	NA	TRBV5-1	TRBJ1-6	NA	TGCGCCAGCAGGCTGGACCCCAATTCACCCCTCCACTTT	CASRLDPNSPLHF
15	TRBD1	TRBV4-1	TRBJ1-5	few	TGCGCCAGCAGCCAAGAAACGACAGGGGGCTTCCCCCAGCATTTT	CASSQETTGGFPQHF
14	NA	TRBV15	TRBJ2-5	NA	TGTGCCTCGACTCTTAGAGGGGGCCAAGAGACCCAGTACTTC	CASTLRGGQETQYF
16	NA	TRBV7-2	TRBJ2-1	few	TGTGCCAGCAGCGATTCGGTTCCGGGCTGGTACAATGAGCAGTTCTTC	CASSDSVPGWYNEQFF
14	NA	TRBV7-9	TRBJ2-2	NA	TGTGCCAGCGTCCCGAGGTGGAACACCGGGGAGCTGTTTTTT	CASVPRWNTGELFF
13	TRBD1	TRBV5-1	TRBJ2-7	NA	TGCGCCAGCAGCCTCTGGACAGGGAACGAGCAGTACTTC	CASSLWTGNEQYF
11	NA	TRBV18	TRBJ2-7	NA	TGTGCCAACTCACCACGTCCCGAGCAGTACTTC	CANSPRPEQYF
15	NA	TRBV9	TRBJ2-7	few	TGTGCCACCAGAGCAGGGTTCACGAGAGACTACGAGCAGTACTTC	CATRAGFTRDYEQYF
14	NA	TRBV20-1	TRBJ2-1	few	TGCAGTGCTAGAGATCCAGGGATAAACAATGAGCAGTTCTTC	CSARDPGINNEQFF
15	TRBD2	TRBV7-8	TRBJ2-7	once	TGTGCCAGCAGTGTTAGCGGGAGGACCTCCTACGAGCAGTACTTC	CASSVSGRTSYEQYF
12	TRBD1	TRBV7-9	TRBJ1-4	many	TGTGCCAGCTCACCAGGGGGCGAAAAACTGTTTTTT	CASSPGGEKLFF
14	NA	TRBV5-1	TRBJ1-4	NA	TGCGCCAGCAGCTTGCCCCAGGGAGGGGAAAAACTGTTTTTT	CASSLPQGGEKLFF
14	TRBD2	TRBV28	TRBJ2-5	few	TGTGCCAGCAGTCGACTAGCGGTTCAAGAGACCCAGTACTTC	CASSRLAVQETQYF
16	NA	TRBV5-1	TRBJ1-1	few	TGCGCCAGCAGCTTGGAGCACACTCCCATGAGCACTGAAGCTTTCTTT	CASSLEHTPMSTEAFF
16	TRBD1	TRBV7-9	TRBJ1-1	NA	TGTGCCAGCAGCTTATCCTCGACAGGGGATCTTGGGGGAGCTTTCTTT	CASSLSSTGDLGGAFF
15	NA	TRBV6-2/TRBV6-3	TRBJ2-7	NA	TGTGCCACCGCCGCCGGACAGTGGAGCTCCTACGAGCAGTACTTC	CATAAGQWSSYEQYF
15	TRBD1	TRBV10-3	TRBJ2-3	many	TGTGCCATCAGTAGAGGGACAGGAGACTCAGATACGCAGTATTTT	CAISRGTGDSDTQYF
13	NA	TRBV6-5	TRBJ2-2	NA	TGTGCCAGCAGTTACTCGATGAGGGGGGAGCTGTTTTTT	CASSYSMRGELFF
11	NA	TRBV20-1	TRBJ2-1	NA	TGCAGTGGCGGGACTTACAACGAGCAGTTCTTC	CSGGTYNEQFF
12	NA	TRBV20-1	TRBJ2-1	NA	TGCAGTGCTAGTAGTTCGCACAATGAGCAGTTCTTC	CSASSSHNEQFF
12	NA	TRBV20-1	TRBJ2-5	NA	TGCAGTGTAGACACACGAGGGGAGACCCAGTACTTC	CSVDTRGETQYF
13	NA	TRBV15	TRBJ2-7	NA	TGTGCCACCACCCAGGGTAAAGGCTACGAGCAGTACTTC	CATTQGKGYEQYF
15	NA	TRBV5-4	TRBJ2-7	few	TGTGCCAGCAGCTTGGATCTAGCTGCCTCCTACGAGCAGTACTTC	CASSLDLAASYEQYF
12	NA	TRBV5-5	TRBJ1-2	NA	TGTGCCAGCAGCTTTGACGGGGACGGCTACACCTTC	CASSFDGDGYTF
15	NA	TRBV29-1	TRBJ1-1	NA	TGCAGCGTCCTGCGGCACCTAGATGTGAACACTGAAGCTTTCTTT	CSVLRHLDVNTEAFF
15	NA	TRBV7-6	TRBJ2-7	NA	TGTGCCAGCAGCTTATTCCAGGGTCGCTCCTACGAGCAGTACTTC	CASSLFQGRSYEQYF
15	NA	TRBV9	TRBJ2-5	NA	TGTGCCAGCAGCGTATCGGCTCACGGGGGAGAGACCCAGTACTTC	CASSVSAHGGETQYF
9	NA	TRBV7-9	TRBJ2-1	NA	TGTGCCAGCAGCCCCAAGCAGTTCTTC	CASSPKQFF
14	NA	TRBV2	TRBJ2-5	few	TGTGCCAGCAGGCCAGGTCCCTTCCAAGAGACCCAGTACTTC	CASRPGPFQETQYF
18	TRBD2	TRBV7-2	TRBJ2-7	NA	TGTGCCAGCAGCTCCCGCCCCTTACTAGCGTATCCGATCTACGAGCAGTACTTC	CASSSRPLLAYPIYEQYF
16	TRBD2	TRBV7-2	TRBJ2-7	NA	TGTGCCAGCAGCTTGCTAGCGGGAAGCCCCTCCTACGAGCAGTACTTC	CASSLLAGSPSYEQYF
16	NA	TRBV4-3	TRBJ2-7	few	TGCGCCAGCAGCCAAGAAGTCCGGCCGTTGTCCTACGAGCAGTACTTC	CASSQEVRPLSYEQYF
17	TRBD1	TRBV6-1	TRBJ1-4	few	TGTGCCAGCAGTGAATACAGGGGGTTTGCAACTAATGAAAAACTGTTTTTT	CASSEYRGFATNEKLFF
16	TRBD1	TRBV5-1	TRBJ2-4	NA	TGCGCCAGCAGCTTAGGACAGGGGCCCCGAAAAAACATTCAGTACTTC	CASSLGQGPRKNIQYF
13	NA	TRBV5-1	TRBJ1-1	NA	TGCGCCAGCAGCCGACCGGAAGCGGCTGAAGCTTTCTTT	CASSRPEAAEAFF
15	TRBD1	TRBV7-9	TRBJ2-5	few	TGTGCCAGCAGCTCCCGGGACAGGGAACAAGAGACCCAGTACTTC	CASSSRDREQETQYF
19	TRBD1	TRBV7-9	TRBJ2-2	NA	TGTGCCAGCAGCACCGGGACAGCTCAACCGCAAAGGCGCACCGGGGAGCTGTTTTTT	CASSTGTAQPQRRTGELFF
14	TRBD1	TRBV29-1	TRBJ1-5	NA	TGCAGCGTGGGGACAGGGATTAGCAATCAGCCCCAGCATTTT	CSVGTGISNQPQHF
9	NA	TRBV21-1	TRBJ1-1	NA	TGTGCCAGCAGCAAACAAGCTTTCTTT	CASSKQAFF
15	NA	TRBV3-1	TRBJ1-2	NA	TGTGCCAGCAGCCAAGAGGGCGGATGGAACTATGGCTACACCTTC	CASSQEGGWNYGYTF
16	TRBD2	TRBV20-1	TRBJ2-7	NA	TGCAGTGCTACAACCCGAGCGGGGGGGGCCCTCTACGAGCAGTACTTC	CSATTRAGGALYEQYF
12	NA	TRBV20-1	TRBJ2-1	many	TGCAGTGCGCAGCCTCAGGTTGCCGAGCAGTTCTTC	CSAQPQVAEQFF
13	NA	TRBV6-6	TRBJ1-5	NA	TGTGCCAGCAGATCGACAGGAGTAAAGCCCCAGCATTTT	CASRSTGVKPQHF